Included here is one TCR beta chain sequence, with context. Antigen specificity is unknown. This entry is derived from a study of shared clonotypes between healthy human individuals. Notes on the study in general: The study sampled only blood, and tissue repertoires likely differ. Non-shared clonotypes were found to have lower generation probabilities than the clonotypes that were shared by all four of the sorted-subset donors. Donors were few, which limited the genetic and exposure-history diversity represented.

Libraries were prepared by immunoSEQ multiplex PCR; TCRdb keeps only in-frame clonotypes and omits some of them. This table has 2 million to 2.5 million clones, 85% to 95% appearing once. The CDR3 runs 14 residues. CDR1 SGHDN and CDR2 FVKESK come from the germline V gene. The germline V and J ends were trimmed by 2 bases and 5 bases, with 9 bases remaining between them. All donors were healthy HIV-negative adults lacking recent acute infections or vaccinations. Sequencing used naive CD4+ T cells from PBMCs. Subset described: CD45RA+ positively selected. The clonotype was recovered from a man between 18 and 35 years old in good health. Some clones in this sample may be carry-over from other donors' samples. This chain uses TRBV14 with TRBJ2-2; no firm D call. The CDR3 protein is CASSQSGATGELFF. Written as DNA, the CDR3 is TGTGCCAGCAGCCAATCGGGTGCGACCGGGGAGCTGTTTTTT.